These 23 T cell receptor beta chains share one sample of origin, sequenced in a study of technical replicates of blood from a handful of donors. Profiled with immunoSEQ multiplex PCR; TCRdb holds only in-frame clones, not every one. The sample yields 70,000 or so clones, over 75% seen once. Sequencing input: PBMCs. These receptors were obtained from a human donor in good health. Some clones in this sample may be carry-over from other donors' samples.

The chain employs TRBV27 and TRBJ2-7, with a tentative D call TRBD1 (6 bases). V lost 5 bases to trimming and J lost 4 bases, with 21 bases between them. Germline V lookup: CDR1 MNHEY, CDR2 SMNVEV (reference sequence). This CDR3 spans 16 amino acids. The CDR3 protein is CASSARGTGIFYEQYF. The CDR3 coding sequence is TGTGCCAGCAGTGCCCGGGGCACAGGGATATTTTACGAGCAGTACTTC.

V usage is TRBV2 and J usage is TRBJ2-7, with 10 bases matching TRBD2. The CDR3 is made up of 12 amino acids. CDR1 is SNHLY and CDR2 is FYNNEI in the germline V gene. The V gene end was trimmed by 8 bases and the J gene end by 8 bases; junction bases not matched to a gene: 6. CDR3 in amino acids: CASRTSGRQQYF. In DNA, the CDR3 is TGTGCCAGCCGGACTAGCGGCCGGCAGCAGTACTTC. The whole variable domain, filled in from reference TRBV2 and TRBJ2-7, reads EPEVTQTPSHQVTQMGQEVILRCVPISNHLYFYWYRQILGQKVEFLVSFYNNEISEKSEIFDDQFSVERPDGSNFTLKIRSTKLEDSAMYFCASRTSGRQQYFGPGTRLTVT.

The CDR3 loop is CASSLGGGGANVLTF. DNA for the CDR3: TGCGCCAGCAGCTTGGGCGGCGGTGGGGCCAACGTCCTGACTTTC. This chain joins TRBV5-1 and TRBJ2-6, with D unclear. CDR1 SGHRS and CDR2 YFSETQ come from the germline V gene. The CDR3 runs 15 residues. The V gene lost 0 bases and the J gene lost 3 bases, with 7 bases spanning the gap.

The chain recombines TRBV4-1 with TRBJ2-1, with a weak D call TRBD2 (6 bases). V was shortened by 4 bases and J by 2 bases, with 18 bases between the two germline ends. Per germline, CDR1 MGHRA and CDR2 YSYEKL. The CDR3 runs 17 residues. CDR3 in amino acids: CASSPLGGAGTYNEQFF. The CDR3 DNA reads TGCGCCAGCAGCCCGCTGGGGGGTGCGGGAACCTACAATGAGCAGTTCTTC.

The V call is TRBV2, the J call TRBJ2-6; 9 positions match TRBD1. With V trimmed by 6 bases and J by 0 bases, 6 bases remained unmatched. The CDR3 totals 17 residues. Germline V gene data show CDR1 as SNHLY and CDR2 as FYNNEI. For the CDR3, the DNA is TGTGCCAGCAGACCGGGACAGGGTCTCTCTGGGGCCAACGTCCTGACTTTC. Its protein product is CASRPGQGLSGANVLTF.

The chain couples TRBV4-2 to TRBJ2-1, with 8 bases aligning to TRBD2. The CDR3 spans 14 residues. V lost 4 bases, J lost 10 bases, and 9 bases stayed unmatched. Germline CDR1 and CDR2: LGHNA and YNFKEQ. CDR3 sequence reads: CASSPSGTSGEQFF. The CDR3 DNA sequence: TGTGCCAGCAGCCCCTCCGGGACTAGTGGGGAGCAGTTCTTC.

This sequence joins TRBV7-9 and TRBJ2-1, with TRBD2 identical over 7 bases. J gave up 6 bases and V 5 bases, and 10 bases lay outside the gene matches. Germline V gene lookup returns CDR1 SEHNR and CDR2 FQNEAQ (reference sequence). This CDR3 comprises 15 residues. The CDR3 bases are TGTGCCAGCAGCCGAGCGGGGAGCCGGGGCAATGAGCAGTTCTTC. Amino acids: CASSRAGSRGNEQFF.

V is TRBV19 and J is TRBJ2-3, with D unclear. V was clipped by 4 bases and J by 5 bases, with 4 bases between them. The CDR3 is made up of 11 amino acids. The V gene's germline CDR1 is LNHDA and CDR2 SQIVND (reference sequence). The CDR3 is CASSTRDTQYF. The CDR3 DNA reads TGTGCCAGTAGTACCCGAGATACGCAGTATTTT.

This chain joins TRBV19 and TRBJ1-6; D is undetermined. CDR3 size: 18 residues. Germline lookup yields CDR1 LNHDA and CDR2 SQIVND (reference sequence). V was cut by 1 base and J by 9 bases, with 22 bases left in between. The CDR3 spells CASSIVHQMRAQGSPLHF. As DNA, the CDR3 is TGTGCCAGTAGTATAGTACATCAAATGCGGGCGCAAGGTTCACCCCTCCACTTT.

The chain uses TRBV5-1 and TRBJ2-5; a weak D match, TRBD2 (6 bases). The CDR3 loop spans 17 amino acids. V was cut by 4 bases and J by 5 bases, with 24 bases left in between. Germline CDR1 and CDR2: SGHRS and YFSETQ. The CDR3 coding sequence is TGCGCCAGCAGCCCCGCCCTGGCGGGGTATGCTCGGGAGACCCAGTACTTC. It encodes CASSPALAGYARETQYF.

V and J are TRBV6-6 and TRBJ2-7; D not resolved. The CDR3 runs to 14 residues. The V gene lost 10 bases and the J gene lost 0 bases, with 16 bases spanning the gap. The germline gives CDR1 MNHNY, CDR2 SVGAGI (reference sequence). In DNA, the CDR3 is TGTGCCACCATACTTGACGGAGCCTCCTACGAGCAGTACTTC. Its protein is CATILDGASYEQYF.

This chain joins TRBV4-1 and TRBJ2-7; D gene uncertain. CDR1 is MGHRA and CDR2 is YSYEKL in the germline V gene. The CDR3 is made up of 16 amino acids. V gave up 3 bases and J gave up 0 bases, with 15 bases separating them. CDR3 amino acids: CASSHQWPQDSYEQYF. As DNA, the CDR3 is TGCGCCAGCAGCCACCAATGGCCCCAGGACTCCTACGAGCAGTACTTC.

The rearrangement joins TRBV2 to TRBJ2-7; TRBD2 agrees at 9 bases. In germline, CDR1 is SNHLY, CDR2 FYNNEI. The V gene end was trimmed by 0 bases and the J gene end by 3 bases; junction bases not matched to a gene: 9. This CDR3 comprises 17 residues. CDR3 sequence (DNA): TGTGCCAGCAGTGAAGCGGTAAATGAGCGGGGGGTCTACGAGCAGTACTTC. It specifies CASSEAVNERGVYEQYF.

This clone has a handful of counts. The chain is built from TRBV27 and TRBJ2-3, with 8 positions matching TRBD1. With 3 bases clipped from V and 2 bases from J, the junction kept 10 bases outside the gene matches. CDR3 size: 17 residues. Germline CDR1 reads MNHEY; CDR2 reads SMNVEV (reference sequence). CDR3 sequence: CASSFGTGMKSTDTQYF. DNA for the CDR3: TGTGCCAGCAGTTTCGGGACAGGCATGAAATCCACAGATACGCAGTATTTT.

The chain carries TRBV6-1 and TRBJ2-3; D is uncertain. V gave up 3 bases and J gave up 3 bases, with 10 bases separating them. This CDR3 has 14 residues. Germline V gene data show CDR1 as MNHNS and CDR2 as SASEGT. Written as DNA, the CDR3 is TGTGCCAGCAGTGACCTAGTTAGTACAGATACGCAGTATTTT. As protein: CASSDLVSTDTQYF.

This clone appeared once. The gene calls are TRBV15 and TRBJ2-7; the D gene is possibly TRBD2 (6 bases). The CDR3 is 14 residues long. Trimming cost V 0 bases and J 6 bases, with 12 bases left between them. Germline CDR1 is LNHNV and CDR2 is YYDKDF (reference sequence). The CDR3 reads CATSRDRGTSEQYF. CDR3 bases: TGTGCCACCAGCAGAGATCGGGGGACCTCCGAGCAGTACTTC.

The chain is built from TRBV5-6 and TRBJ2-5; D is perhaps TRBD1 (5 bases). Germline CDR1 reads SGHDT; CDR2 reads YYEEEE. V lost 1 base and J 7 bases, leaving 14 bases between the germline ends. This CDR3 region has 14 residues. Here the CDR3 reads CASSLLVQAGTQYF. CDR3 nucleotides: TGTGCCAGCAGCTTGTTGGTACAGGCCGGGACCCAGTACTTC.

The V call is TRBV19, the J call TRBJ2-7, with D perhaps matching TRBD1 (5 bases). V was pared by 3 bases and J by 3 bases, with 12 bases between. From germline, CDR1 is LNHDA and CDR2 SQIVND (reference sequence). The CDR3 has 14 amino acids. The chain's CDR3 is CASSINTGFYEQYF. The CDR3 nucleotides read TGTGCCAGTAGTATTAATACAGGCTTCTACGAGCAGTACTTC.

V is TRBV7-3 and J is TRBJ1-1; D unclear. Trimming cost V 1 base and J 1 base, with 7 bases left between them. This CDR3 is 14 amino acids long. CDR1 is SGHTA and CDR2 is FQGTGA in the germline V gene. CDR3 amino acids: CASSLKHKNTEAFF. Here the CDR3 DNA reads TGTGCCAGCAGCTTAAAACACAAGAACACTGAAGCTTTCTTT.

The chain carries TRBV5-6 and TRBJ1-5; TRBD1 matches at 8 bases. Germline V gene lookup returns CDR1 SGHDT and CDR2 YYEEEE. This CDR3 region has 16 residues. V lost 0 bases and J lost 2; bases outside the gene matches: 4. This CDR3 reads CASSLAVTGGNQPQHF. CDR3 sequence (DNA): TGTGCCAGCAGCTTGGCCGTGACAGGGGGCAATCAGCCCCAGCATTTT. The whole variable domain, filled in from reference TRBV5-6 and TRBJ1-5, reads DAGVTQSPTHLIKTRGQQVTLRCSPKSGHDTVSWYQQALGQGPQFIFQYYEEEERQRGNFPDRFSGHQFPNYSSELNVNALLLGDSALYLCASSLAVTGGNQPQHFGDGTRLSIL.

The chain is built from TRBV15 and TRBJ1-5; D is unresolved. This CDR3 is built from 15 residues. The V gene lost 0 bases and the J gene lost 1 base, with 7 bases spanning the gap. Germline-derived CDR1 and CDR2 are LNHNV and YYDKDF (reference sequence). For the CDR3, the DNA is TGTGCCACCAGCAGAGATATGGAGAGCAATCAGCCCCAGCATTTT. It specifies CATSRDMESNQPQHF.

This chain uses TRBV9 with TRBJ2-1, with D possibly matching TRBD2 (5 bases). Per germline, CDR1 SGDLS and CDR2 YYNGEE. V gave up 0 bases and J gave up 7 bases, with 8 bases separating them. This CDR3 contains 13 residues. CDR3 residues: CASSVDGGNEQFF. The CDR3 DNA follows: TGTGCCAGCAGCGTAGATGGCGGGAATGAGCAGTTCTTC.

The chain uses TRBV19 and TRBJ1-4; a possible D gene is TRBD1 (5 bases). V gave up 7 bases and J gave up 5 bases, with 17 bases separating them. CDR1 LNHDA and CDR2 SQIVND come from the germline V gene (reference sequence). The CDR3 runs 15 residues. In nucleotides, the CDR3 is TGTGCCAGTAAAGTGGGGACTGGGATCAATGAAAAACTGTTTTTT. It yields the protein CASKVGTGINEKLFF.